A single sample is the source of the 4 T cell receptor beta chains below, sequenced in a study of blood T cell repertoires in COVID-19. This table comes from immunoSEQ multiplex PCR, and its TCRdb copy is limited to in-frame clones, with some not included. The sample contains about 530,000 clones, about 89% of which appear only once. The sample consisted of peripheral blood. These receptors all stem from a woman aged 45 to 65 with COVID-19, enrolled during active disease.

The chain joins TRBV3-1 (or the pseudogene TRBV3-2) to TRBJ1-2; maybe TRBD1 (6 bases). The V gene's germline CDR1 is LGHDT and CDR2 YNNKEL (reference sequence). With 4 bases removed from V and 4 bases from J, the gap between germline ends came to 13 bases. The CDR3 runs to 14 residues. CDR3 sequence (DNA): TGTGCCAGCAGCCTCGGGACATTTGGCTATGGCTACACCTTC. Translation gives CASSLGTFGYGYTF.

V gene TRBV6-5 combines with J gene TRBJ1-1; 10 bases match TRBD1. The CDR3 has 14 amino acids. Germline V gene lookup returns CDR1 MNHEY and CDR2 SVGAGI. V lost 7 bases and J lost 4; bases outside the gene matches: 6. The CDR3 DNA is TGTGCCAGCACCCCACGGGACAGGGGCACTGAAGCTTTCTTT. Translating it yields CASTPRDRGTEAFF.

The chain links TRBV18 to TRBJ1-1; no clear D. The CDR3 covers 13 residues. Germline V gene sequence: CDR1 KGHSH, CDR2 LQKENI. The V and J ends lost 6 bases and 4 bases respectively, with 12 bases between them. CDR3 loop: CASSFEEGTEAFF. In DNA form, the CDR3 reads TGTGCCAGCTCCTTCGAAGAGGGCACTGAAGCTTTCTTT.

J is TRBJ2-3 and V is TRBV3-1 (or the pseudogene TRBV3-2), with 7 bases lining up with TRBD1. The CDR3 runs 15 residues. Trimming cost V 4 bases and J 1 base; bases outside gene matches: 5. Germline V lookup: CDR1 LGHDT, CDR2 YNNKEL (reference sequence). This chain's CDR3 is CASSRGTAGTDTQYF. In DNA, the CDR3 is TGTGCCAGCAGCCGTGGGACAGCCGGCACAGATACGCAGTATTTT.